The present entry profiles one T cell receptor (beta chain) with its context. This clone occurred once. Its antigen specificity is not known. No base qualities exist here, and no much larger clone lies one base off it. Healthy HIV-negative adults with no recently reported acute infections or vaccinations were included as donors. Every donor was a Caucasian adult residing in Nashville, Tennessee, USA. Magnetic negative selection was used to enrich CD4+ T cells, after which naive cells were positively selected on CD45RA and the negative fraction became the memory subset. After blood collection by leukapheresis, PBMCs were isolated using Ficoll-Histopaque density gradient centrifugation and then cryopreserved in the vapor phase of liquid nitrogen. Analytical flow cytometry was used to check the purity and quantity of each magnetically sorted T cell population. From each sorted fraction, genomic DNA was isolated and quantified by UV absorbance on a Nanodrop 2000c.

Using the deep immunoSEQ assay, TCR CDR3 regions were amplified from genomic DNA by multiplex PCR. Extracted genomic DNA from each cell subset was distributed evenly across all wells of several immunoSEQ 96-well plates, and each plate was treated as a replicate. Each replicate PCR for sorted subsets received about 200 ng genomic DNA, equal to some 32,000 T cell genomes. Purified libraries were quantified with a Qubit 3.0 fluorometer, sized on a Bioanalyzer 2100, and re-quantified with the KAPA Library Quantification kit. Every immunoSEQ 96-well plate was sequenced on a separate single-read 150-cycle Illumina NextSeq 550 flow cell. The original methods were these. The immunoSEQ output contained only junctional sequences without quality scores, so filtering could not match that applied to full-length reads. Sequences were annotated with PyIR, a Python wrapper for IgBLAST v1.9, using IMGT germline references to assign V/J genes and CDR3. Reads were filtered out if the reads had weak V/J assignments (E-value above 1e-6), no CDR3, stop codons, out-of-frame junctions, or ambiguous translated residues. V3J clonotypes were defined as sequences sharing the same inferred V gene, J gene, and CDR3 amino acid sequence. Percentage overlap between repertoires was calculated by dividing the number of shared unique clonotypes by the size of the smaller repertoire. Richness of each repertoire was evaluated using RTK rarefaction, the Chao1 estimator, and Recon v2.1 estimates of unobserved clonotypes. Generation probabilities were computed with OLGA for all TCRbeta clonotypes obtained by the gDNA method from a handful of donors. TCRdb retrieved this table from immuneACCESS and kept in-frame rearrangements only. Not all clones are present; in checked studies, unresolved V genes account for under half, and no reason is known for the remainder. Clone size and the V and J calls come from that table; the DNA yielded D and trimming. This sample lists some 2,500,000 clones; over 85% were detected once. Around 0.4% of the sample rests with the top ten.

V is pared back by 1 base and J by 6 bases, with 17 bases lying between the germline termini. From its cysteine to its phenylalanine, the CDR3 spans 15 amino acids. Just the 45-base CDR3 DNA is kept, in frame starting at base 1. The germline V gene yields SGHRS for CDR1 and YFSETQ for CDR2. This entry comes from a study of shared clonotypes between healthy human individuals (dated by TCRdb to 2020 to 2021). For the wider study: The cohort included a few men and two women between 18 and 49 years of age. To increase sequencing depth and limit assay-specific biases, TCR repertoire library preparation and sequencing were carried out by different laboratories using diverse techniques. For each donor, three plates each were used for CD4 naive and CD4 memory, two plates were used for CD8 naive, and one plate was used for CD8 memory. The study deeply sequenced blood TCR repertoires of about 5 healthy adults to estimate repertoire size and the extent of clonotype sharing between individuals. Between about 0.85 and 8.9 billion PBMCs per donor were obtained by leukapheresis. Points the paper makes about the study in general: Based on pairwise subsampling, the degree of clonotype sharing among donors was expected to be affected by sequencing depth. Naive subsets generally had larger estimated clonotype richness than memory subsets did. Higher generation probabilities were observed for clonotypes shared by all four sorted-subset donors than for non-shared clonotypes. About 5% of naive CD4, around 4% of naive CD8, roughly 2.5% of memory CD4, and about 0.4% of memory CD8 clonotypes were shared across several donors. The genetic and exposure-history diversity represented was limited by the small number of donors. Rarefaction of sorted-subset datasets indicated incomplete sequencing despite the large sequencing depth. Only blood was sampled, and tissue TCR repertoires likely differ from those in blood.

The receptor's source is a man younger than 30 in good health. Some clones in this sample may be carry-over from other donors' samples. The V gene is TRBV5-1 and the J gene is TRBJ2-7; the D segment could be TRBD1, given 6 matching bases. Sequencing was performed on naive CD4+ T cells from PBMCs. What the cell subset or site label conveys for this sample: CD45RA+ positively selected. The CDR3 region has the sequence CASSLSAGAPTEQYF. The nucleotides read TGCGCCAGCAGCTTGTCAGCAGGGGCTCCAACCGAGCAGTACTTC.